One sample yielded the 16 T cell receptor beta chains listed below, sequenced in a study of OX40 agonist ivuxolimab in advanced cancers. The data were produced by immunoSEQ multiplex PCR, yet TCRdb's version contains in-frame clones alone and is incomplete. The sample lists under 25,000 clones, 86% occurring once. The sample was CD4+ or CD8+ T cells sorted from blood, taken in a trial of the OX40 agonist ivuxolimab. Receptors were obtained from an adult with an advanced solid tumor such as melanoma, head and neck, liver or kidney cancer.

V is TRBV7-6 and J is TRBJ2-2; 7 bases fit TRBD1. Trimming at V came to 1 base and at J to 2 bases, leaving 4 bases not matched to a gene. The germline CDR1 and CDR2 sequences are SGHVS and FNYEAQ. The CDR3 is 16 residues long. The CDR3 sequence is CASSLGWDRNTGELFF. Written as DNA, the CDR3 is TGTGCCAGCAGCTTAGGATGGGACAGAAACACCGGGGAGCTGTTTTTT.

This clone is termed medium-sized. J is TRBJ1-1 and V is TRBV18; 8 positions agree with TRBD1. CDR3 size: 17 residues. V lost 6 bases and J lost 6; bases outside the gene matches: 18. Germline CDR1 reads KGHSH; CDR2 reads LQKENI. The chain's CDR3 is CASSDRTGWGFGPEAFF. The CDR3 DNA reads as TGTGCCAGCTCGGACAGGACAGGGTGGGGGTTTGGACCTGAAGCTTTCTTT.

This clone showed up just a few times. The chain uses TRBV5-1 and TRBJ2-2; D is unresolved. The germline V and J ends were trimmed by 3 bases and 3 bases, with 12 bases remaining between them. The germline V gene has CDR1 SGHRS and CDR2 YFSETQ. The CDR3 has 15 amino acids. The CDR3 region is CASSSPNPDTGELFF. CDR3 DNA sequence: TGCGCCAGCAGCTCCCCTAATCCAGACACCGGGGAGCTGTTTTTT.

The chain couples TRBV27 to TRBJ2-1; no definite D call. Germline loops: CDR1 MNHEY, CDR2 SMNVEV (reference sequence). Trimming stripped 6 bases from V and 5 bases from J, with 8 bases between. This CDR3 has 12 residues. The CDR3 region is CASSRLHNEQFF. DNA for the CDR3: TGTGCCAGCAGCCGCCTCCACAATGAGCAGTTCTTC.

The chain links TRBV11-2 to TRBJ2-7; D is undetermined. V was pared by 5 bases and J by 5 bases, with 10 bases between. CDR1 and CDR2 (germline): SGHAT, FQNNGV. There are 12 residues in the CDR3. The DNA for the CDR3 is TGTGCCAGCAGCGCCCCGATTGACGAGCAGTACTTC. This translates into CASSAPIDEQYF.

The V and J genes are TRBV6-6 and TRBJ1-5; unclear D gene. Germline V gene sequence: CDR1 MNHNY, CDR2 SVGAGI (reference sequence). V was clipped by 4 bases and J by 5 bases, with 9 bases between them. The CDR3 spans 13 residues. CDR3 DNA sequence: TGTGCCAGCAGTTTATCGAGGGATCAGCCCCAGCATTTT. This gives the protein CASSLSRDQPQHF.

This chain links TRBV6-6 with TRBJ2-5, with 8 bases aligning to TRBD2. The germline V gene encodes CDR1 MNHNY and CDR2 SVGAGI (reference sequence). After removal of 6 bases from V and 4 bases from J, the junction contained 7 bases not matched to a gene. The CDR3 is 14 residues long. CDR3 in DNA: TGTGCCAGCAGACTACGGGGGGGGAGAGAGACCCAGTACTTC. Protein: CASRLRGGRETQYF.

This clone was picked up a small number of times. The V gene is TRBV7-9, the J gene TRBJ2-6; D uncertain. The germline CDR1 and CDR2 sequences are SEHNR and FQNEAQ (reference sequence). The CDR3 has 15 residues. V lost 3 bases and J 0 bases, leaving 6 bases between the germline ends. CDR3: CASSFPGSGANVLTF. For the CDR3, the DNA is TGTGCCAGCAGCTTTCCCGGCTCTGGGGCCAACGTCCTGACTTTC.

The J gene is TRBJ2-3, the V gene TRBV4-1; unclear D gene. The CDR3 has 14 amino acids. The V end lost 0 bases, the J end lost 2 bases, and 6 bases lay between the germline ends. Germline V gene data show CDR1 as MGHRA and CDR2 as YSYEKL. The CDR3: CASSQELATDTQYF. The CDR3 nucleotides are TGCGCCAGCAGCCAAGAATTGGCCACAGATACGCAGTATTTT.

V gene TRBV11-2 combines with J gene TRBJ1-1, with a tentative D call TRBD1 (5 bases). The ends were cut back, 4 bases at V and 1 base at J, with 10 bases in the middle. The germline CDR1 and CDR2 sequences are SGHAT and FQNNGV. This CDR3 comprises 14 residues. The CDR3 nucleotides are TGTGCCAGCAGCTATTCCGGGGGGAACACTGAAGCTTTCTTT. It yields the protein CASSYSGGNTEAFF.

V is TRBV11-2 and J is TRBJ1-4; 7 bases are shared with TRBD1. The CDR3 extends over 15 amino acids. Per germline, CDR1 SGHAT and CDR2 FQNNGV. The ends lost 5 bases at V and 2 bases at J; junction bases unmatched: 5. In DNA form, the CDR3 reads TGTGCCAGCAGCCTCCAACAGGGGACTAATGAAAAACTGTTTTTT. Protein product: CASSLQQGTNEKLFF.

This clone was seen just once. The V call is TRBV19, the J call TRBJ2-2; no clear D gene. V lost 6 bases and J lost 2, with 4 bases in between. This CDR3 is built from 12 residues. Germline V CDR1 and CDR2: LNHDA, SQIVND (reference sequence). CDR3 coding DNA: TGTGCCAGTAGGGTAAACACCGGGGAGCTGTTTTTT. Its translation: CASRVNTGELFF.

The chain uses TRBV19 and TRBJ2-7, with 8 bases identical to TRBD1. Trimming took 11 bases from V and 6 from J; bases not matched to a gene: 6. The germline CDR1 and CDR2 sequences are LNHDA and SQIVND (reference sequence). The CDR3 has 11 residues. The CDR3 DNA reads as TGTGCCTCAGGGACAGGCGTCGAGCAGTACTTC. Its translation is CASGTGVEQYF.

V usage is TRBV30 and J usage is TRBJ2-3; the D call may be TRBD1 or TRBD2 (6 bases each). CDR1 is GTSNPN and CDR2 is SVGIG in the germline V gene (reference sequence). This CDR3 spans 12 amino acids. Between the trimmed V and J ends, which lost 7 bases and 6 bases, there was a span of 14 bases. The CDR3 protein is CASRRGADTQYF. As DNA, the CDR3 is TGTGCCTCCAGGAGGGGGGCCGATACGCAGTATTTT.

This CDR3 is CASSEQGANTEAFF. DNA of the CDR3: TGTGCCAGCAGTGAGCAGGGGGCCAACACTGAAGCTTTCTTT. The gene calls are TRBV2 and TRBJ1-1, with 8 bases matching TRBD1. Germline loops: CDR1 SNHLY, CDR2 FYNNEI. CDR3 size: 14 residues. Trimming at V came to 3 bases and at J to 2 bases, leaving 2 bases not matched to a gene.

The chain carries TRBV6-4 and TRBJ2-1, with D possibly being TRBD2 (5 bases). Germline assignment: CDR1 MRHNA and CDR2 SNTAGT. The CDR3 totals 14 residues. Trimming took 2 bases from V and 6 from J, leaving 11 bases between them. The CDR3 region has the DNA TGTGCCAGCAGTGACGGGAGACTAATCAATGAGCAGTTCTTC. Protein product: CASSDGRLINEQFF.